A single TCR beta chain is shown here with its context. The participants were between about 18 and 95 years old and came from some 23 US areas. Donors were grouped by their self-reported clinical history. Recovered status in Cohort 3 required two negative PCRs, clearance, or symptom resolution. Germline loops: CDR1 SGHDT, CDR2 YYEEEE. CDR3 length: 14 residues. Trimming took off 4 bases at V and 2 bases at J, with 13 bases between the two ends. This entry belongs to a study of blood T cell repertoires in COVID-19. Study overall: From T cells, B-cell-depleted T cells, or PBMCs came the material, which was cDNA or gDNA.

Using immunoSEQ multiplex PCR, the repertoire was profiled, and TCRdb retains in-frame clones only, with some absent. This sample yields roughly 170,000 clones, of which 70% to 80% are seen a single time; 15% to 20% belongs to the top ten. The J gene is TRBJ2-7, the V gene TRBV5-6; weak D call: TRBD2 (6 bases). The TCR originated in a woman in her 50s who had recovered from COVID-19. The sequencing sample was made of PBMCs or T cells enriched from blood (not recorded which). The CDR3 loop reads CASSRRGLTYEQYF. The CDR3 DNA follows: TGTGCCAGCAGCCGGAGGGGTCTAACCTACGAGCAGTACTTC.